The rows below give T cell receptor beta chains drawn from one sample of a study of identical twins. TCRdb itself ran the 5' RACE reads through MiXCR, one entry per CDR3 protein. The sample consists of roughly 240,000 distinct CDR3 sequences, 6% to 8.5% of them appearing once. This sample also belongs to another study, concerning yellow fever vaccine responses in identical twins.

The sample was CD8+ T cells sorted from blood. The receptors come from a woman younger than 35 in good health. Each CDR3 is given with its conserved first and last residue. A D gene is named only where the DNA matches it firmly. Some rows mark clone size as missing; the rest say once, few, many or name a class of expanded clone.

size | D | J | V | DNA | CDR3
few | . | TRBJ1-1 | TRBV20-1 | TGCAGTGCTACCGAGGGTGGTGCTGAAGCTTTCTTT | CSATEGGAEAFF
few | TRBD1 | TRBJ1-1 | TRBV12-3/TRBV12-4 | TGTGCCAGCAGAGAAGGGACAGATCCCAACAAGGCTTTCTTT | CASREGTDPNKAFF
. | . | TRBJ2-1 | TRBV2 | TGTGCCAGCAAGGGATTACCCTCCTACAATGAGCAGTTCTTC | CASKGLPSYNEQFF
many | . | TRBJ2-5 | TRBV4-1 | TGCGCCAGCAGTCAAAGCGGAACGTCCCAAGAGACCCAGTACTTC | CASSQSGTSQETQYF
few | . | TRBJ2-6 | TRBV20-1 | TGCAGTGCTAGCGATTTCTACTCTGGGGCCAACGTCCTGACTTTC | CSASDFYSGANVLTF
few | TRBD1 | TRBJ1-4 | TRBV24-1 | TGTGCCACCAGTGAAGGACAGGGGGCTAATGAAAAACTGTTTTTT | CATSEGQGANEKLFF
many | TRBD2 | TRBJ2-5 | TRBV5-1 | TGCGCCAGCAGCTTGGAATCCGGGAGGGGTGGTGAGACCCAGTACTTC | CASSLESGRGGETQYF
many | . | TRBJ2-1 | TRBV27 | TGTGCCAGCAGTTTACGCCCTAGGGGGGCGGGCGATGAGCAGTTCTTC | CASSLRPRGAGDEQFF
many | TRBD2 | TRBJ2-2 | TRBV6-5 | TGTGCCAGCAGTTACAAGGGGAGGGGTGGCACCGGGGAGCTGTTTTTT | CASSYKGRGGTGELFF
. | TRBD2 | TRBJ2-7 | TRBV13 | TGTGCCAGCAGCTTAGGCCGCGGGAGCGGCTACGAGCAGTACTTC | CASSLGRGSGYEQYF
many | TRBD1 | TRBJ2-3 | TRBV5-1 | TGCGCCAGCAGCTTGGAGGGGGCTAGCACAGATACGCAGTATTTT | CASSLEGASTDTQYF
. | . | TRBJ2-3 | TRBV7-2 | TGTGCCAGCAGCCATAGGACAGTAACAGATACGCAGTATTTT | CASSHRTVTDTQYF
. | . | TRBJ2-3 | TRBV6-5 | TGTGCCAGCAGTTACGCGGGGTTCGGCACAGATACGCAGTATTTT | CASSYAGFGTDTQYF
many | TRBD2 | TRBJ2-1 | TRBV24-1 | TGTGCCACCAGTGATTCGAAACTAGCGGGACCCTACAATGAGCAGTTCTTC | CATSDSKLAGPYNEQFF
. | . | TRBJ2-7 | TRBV28 | TGTGCCAGCAGTTTGCGCGAAACCTACGAGCAGTACTTC | CASSLRETYEQYF
. | TRBD2 | TRBJ2-7 | TRBV29-1 | TGCAGCGTAGTATTCAGCGGGAGATTAAGCGAGCAGTACTTC | CSVVFSGRLSEQYF
few | . | TRBJ1-1 | TRBV6-5 | TGTGCCAGCAGTTACTCACCGGAGCGCTTGAACACTGAAGCTTTCTTT | CASSYSPERLNTEAFF
. | TRBD2 | TRBJ2-3 | TRBV7-9 | TGTGCCAGCAGCTCAGGCGGGGGGGTTTCTAGCACAGATACGCAGTATTTT | CASSSGGGVSSTDTQYF
few | TRBD1 | TRBJ1-5 | TRBV12-3/TRBV12-4 | TGTGCCAGCAGTTTTGAGGGGGCGACGCAGCCCCAGCATTTT | CASSFEGATQPQHF
many | TRBD2 | TRBJ2-1 | TRBV6-5 | TGTGCCAGCAGTTACTCGATCCAGCGGGAGAGCTCCTACAATGAGCAGTTCTTC | CASSYSIQRESSYNEQFF
many | . | TRBJ1-4 | TRBV25-1 | TGTGCCAGCAGTGATTGGGTAGAGATTAATGAAAAACTGTTTTTT | CASSDWVEINEKLFF
. | . | TRBJ1-2 | TRBV4-1 | TGCGCCAGCAGCCAATCCAAAGTCAGGGGCGATGGCTACACCTTC | CASSQSKVRGDGYTF
many | . | TRBJ1-5 | TRBV12-3/TRBV12-4 | TGTGCCAGCGGATGGGACTATCAGCCCCAGCATTTT | CASGWDYQPQHF
many | . | TRBJ2-7 | TRBV5-5 | TGTGCCAGCAGCTTGGTGGGCTACGAGCAGTACTTC | CASSLVGYEQYF
many | . | TRBJ1-2 | TRBV6-1 | TGTGCCGGGGGGGTCCCACCCTATGGCTACACCTTC | CAGGVPPYGYTF
. | TRBD2 | TRBJ2-5 | TRBV7-9 | TGTGCCAGCAGCAATGGACTAGCGGGAGAGCGGGAGACCCAGTACTTC | CASSNGLAGERETQYF
many | TRBD1 | TRBJ1-1 | TRBV11-3 | TGTGCCAGCAGCTTAGGAGTCCCGGGACAGGGTGGCACTGAAGCTTTCTTT | CASSLGVPGQGGTEAFF
. | TRBD2 | TRBJ2-1 | TRBV11-2 | TGTGCCAGCAGGGGGAGACTAGCGGGAGGCACCAGAAACAATGAGCAGTTCTTC | CASRGRLAGGTRNNEQFF
many | . | TRBJ2-5 | TRBV5-1 | TGCGCCAGCAGCTTGGTCCTCCAGACCCAAGAGACCCAGTACTTC | CASSLVLQTQETQYF
few | . | TRBJ2-1 | TRBV20-1 | TGCAGTGCTAGAGGAGGTAACGCTAGTGAGCAGTTCTTC | CSARGGNASEQFF
. | TRBD2 | TRBJ2-5 | TRBV9 | TGTGCCAGCAGCTCTCCGGACGGGGGGCAAGAGACCCAGTACTTC | CASSSPDGGQETQYF
few | TRBD2 | TRBJ2-5 | TRBV12-3/TRBV12-4 | TGTGCCAGCAGTCCCGGGACTAGCTTTATTGAGACCCAGTACTTC | CASSPGTSFIETQYF
few | . | TRBJ2-3 | TRBV10-2 | TGCGCCAGCAGTCCCGTAGCGGAAACAAGCACAGATACGCAGTATTTT | CASSPVAETSTDTQYF
. | TRBD1 | TRBJ1-2 | TRBV5-6 | TGTGCCAGCAGTTTCCAGGACAGGGCTGACGGCTACACCTTC | CASSFQDRADGYTF
. | . | TRBJ1-1 | TRBV20-1 | TGCAGTGCGGATGCGGGGGGTCCCGCTGAAGCTTTCTTT | CSADAGGPAEAFF
few | . | TRBJ2-3 | TRBV5-6 | TGTGCCAGCAGCCCATCGCTGAGGGCAGATACGCAGTATTTT | CASSPSLRADTQYF
. | . | TRBJ2-3 | TRBV2 | TGTGCCAGCAGTGAGATAGGTGGGAGCGCAGATACGCAGTATTTT | CASSEIGGSADTQYF
. | . | TRBJ2-5 | TRBV11-2 | TGTGCCAGCAGCTTAGAGCTTAGAACGAAAGAGACCCAGTACTTC | CASSLELRTKETQYF
few | TRBD2 | TRBJ2-5 | TRBV28 | TGTGCCAGCAACGTAGCGGGAGTGGAGACCCAGTACTTC | CASNVAGVETQYF
. | TRBD2 | TRBJ2-3 | TRBV9 | TGTGCCAGCAGCGCAGGACTAGCGGACACAGATACGCAGTATTTT | CASSAGLADTDTQYF
few | TRBD2 | TRBJ2-2 | TRBV6-5 | TGTGCCAGCAGTTACGGACGCCCGGGACTAGCGGTAAACACCGGGGAGCTGTTTTTT | CASSYGRPGLAVNTGELFF
many | . | TRBJ1-2 | TRBV6-4 | TGTGCCAGCAGTGCAGGGCCTAACTATGGCTACACCTTC | CASSAGPNYGYTF
. | . | TRBJ2-5 | TRBV24-1 | TGTGCCACCAGTGATTCAGGATCCGAGACCCAGTACTTC | CATSDSGSETQYF
few | TRBD2 | TRBJ2-3 | TRBV28 | TGTGCCAGCAGTTTGCTAGCGGCGGATACGCAGTATTTT | CASSLLAADTQYF
few | TRBD1 | TRBJ2-7 | TRBV12-3/TRBV12-4 | TGTGCCAGCAGTTCGACAGGGGGGGACGAGCAGTACTTC | CASSSTGGDEQYF
. | TRBD1 | TRBJ1-2 | TRBV25-1 | TGTGCCAGCAGTCCCCAGAGACAGGGGGCCTCTCATGGCTACACCTTC | CASSPQRQGASHGYTF
many | . | TRBJ2-1 | TRBV27 | TGTGCCAGCAGTTTACGGGACTTCTCACTGGGGGCAGGAAATGAGCAGTTCTTC | CASSLRDFSLGAGNEQFF
. | . | TRBJ2-1 | TRBV4-1 | TGCGCCAGCAGCCCCCAAAGTAATGAGCAGTTCTTC | CASSPQSNEQFF
few | . | TRBJ1-2 | TRBV5-5 | TGTGCCAGCAGCTTGGACGGCAGGGTGGACGGCTACACCTTC | CASSLDGRVDGYTF
few | . | TRBJ1-1 | TRBV20-1 | TGCAGTGCTACCGGGCGGTGGGGGGTCACTGAAGCTTTCTTT | CSATGRWGVTEAFF
few | . | TRBJ2-2 | TRBV5-1 | TGCGCCAGCAGCTACGTGGGGGCCGACACCGGGGAGCTGTTTTTT | CASSYVGADTGELFF
many | . | TRBJ1-5 | TRBV12-3/TRBV12-4 | TGTGCCAGCAGTTTCGGGCAGACGGGTCAGCCCCAGCATTTT | CASSFGQTGQPQHF
. | . | TRBJ2-3 | TRBV9 | TGTGCCAGCAGCGTATGGCCGAAAATGGGAGATACGCAGTATTTT | CASSVWPKMGDTQYF
many | TRBD1 | TRBJ2-7 | TRBV7-9 | TGTGCCAGCAGCTTGCCAAATTACAGGGGTATCGAGCAGTACTTC | CASSLPNYRGIEQYF
. | TRBD2 | TRBJ2-7 | TRBV6-2/TRBV6-3 | TGTGCCAGCAGTTTCCAGATTGTTAGCGGGAGTAGTCCTTCCCACGAGCAGTACTTC | CASSFQIVSGSSPSHEQYF
many | TRBD2 | TRBJ2-1 | TRBV24-1 | TGTGCCACCAGTGAAACGACTAGCGGGGGCACCTCCTACAATGAGCAGTTCTTC | CATSETTSGGTSYNEQFF
. | . | TRBJ2-1 | TRBV29-1 | TGCAGCACCAGGACCGACAATGAGCAGTTCTTC | CSTRTDNEQFF
many | . | TRBJ1-1 | TRBV4-2 | TGTGCCAGCAGCCAAGCGGCTTACAGTCCGGATGAAGCTTTCTTT | CASSQAAYSPDEAFF
few | . | TRBJ1-4 | TRBV9 | TGTGCCAGCAGCAGCTACGGGGAAAAACTGTTTTTT | CASSSYGEKLFF